This T cell receptor beta chain was captured by sequencing in a study of blood T cell repertoires in COVID-19. This CDR3 is built from 16 residues. CDR1 SGHRS and CDR2 YFSETQ come from the germline V gene. The V and J ends lost 7 bases and 5 bases, in that order; junction bases with no gene match: 15. Sequencing was performed with immunoSEQ multiplex PCR; in TCRdb, only in-frame clones are kept and a portion is missing. The table has some 150,000 clones, roughly 89% seen once. The sequenced sample was peripheral blood. This receptor was taken from a man between 18 and 35 years old with active or convalescent COVID-19. The V call is TRBV5-1, the J call TRBJ2-5; the match to TRBD2 covers 9 bases. The CDR3 DNA reads as TGCGCCAGCTATAACCTACAGCGGGGGGATTTGGAGACCCAGTACTTC. Amino acids: CASYNLQRGDLETQYF.